These T cell receptor beta chains were read from a single sample in a study of T cell responses to AZD1222 COVID-19 vaccine. Profiled with immunoSEQ multiplex PCR; TCRdb holds only in-frame clones, not every one. The sample lists over 45,000 clones, 70% to 90% occurring once. The specimen was peripheral blood, collected on day 0 of AZD1222 vaccination. These receptors originate from an adult in good health. Each CDR3 is given with its conserved first and last residue. The order of the fields is CDR3 protein, CDR3 DNA, J gene, clone size, D gene, V gene. The D gene is left open where the match is weak. The listing skips clone size in some rows; elsewhere it reads once, few, many or a size class.

CASSDGTSGGNEQFF | TGTGCCAGCAGTGACGGGACTAGCGGGGGGAATGAGCAGTTCTTC | TRBJ2-1 | - | TRBD2 | TRBV6-4
CASSSWVGADAEAFF | TGTGCCAGCAGCTCTTGGGTGGGTGCGGACGCTGAAGCTTTCTTT | TRBJ1-1 | - | - | TRBV7-9
CASSGARMGTEAFF | TGTGCCAGCAGTGGGGCTAGAATGGGCACTGAAGCTTTCTTT | TRBJ1-1 | once | - | TRBV2
CASSLQSGGAIGQFF | TGTGCCAGTAGTCTGCAAAGCGGGGGGGCGATTGGGCAGTTCTTC | TRBJ2-1 | - | TRBD2 | TRBV19
CASRRMNTEAFF | TGTGCCAGCCGGAGGATGAACACTGAAGCTTTCTTT | TRBJ1-1 | - | - | TRBV28
CASSLDLTGNTIYF | TGTGCCAGCAGCTTGGACTTAACGGGAAACACCATATATTTT | TRBJ1-3 | - | - | TRBV11-2
CASSLFRGRSEQYF | TGTGCCAGCAGTTTATTCAGGGGGCGGAGTGAGCAGTACTTC | TRBJ2-7 | - | TRBD1 | TRBV28
CASSQDEGRDTLGYEKLFF | TGTGCCAGCAGCCAAGACGAGGGTCGGGACACCTTAGGTTATGAAAAACTGTTTTTT | TRBJ1-4 | once | - | TRBV4-2
CASSSSVGHTEKGSDTQYF | TGTGCCAGCAGCTCTAGCGTGGGCCACACGGAAAAGGGATCAGATACGCAGTATTTT | TRBJ2-3 | once | - | TRBV7-6
CASSQDSGTPRKLFF | TGTGCCAGCAGCCAAGATTCCGGGACACCTAGGAAACTGTTTTTT | TRBJ1-4 | - | - | TRBV14
CSVEVRPGYEQYF | TGCAGCGTTGAGGTCCGGCCGGGCTACGAGCAGTACTTC | TRBJ2-7 | - | - | TRBV29-1
CASSLGTGASGYTF | TGCGCCAGCAGCTTGGGTACAGGGGCATCTGGCTACACCTTC | TRBJ1-2 | few | TRBD1 | TRBV5-1
CASSIRQGGTEAFF | TGTGCCAGCAGTATCCGACAGGGTGGCACTGAAGCTTTCTTT | TRBJ1-1 | - | TRBD1 | TRBV6-5
CSVEDRGRLGYTF | TGCAGCGTTGAAGACAGGGGGAGGCTTGGCTACACCTTC | TRBJ1-2 | - | TRBD1 | TRBV29-1
CASSQVIKNQPQHF | TGTGCCAGCAGCCAAGTAATTAAGAATCAGCCCCAGCATTTT | TRBJ1-5 | - | - | TRBV4-2
CASSETGGANSPLHF | TGTGCCAGCAGCGAGACAGGGGGCGCAAATTCACCCCTCCACTTT | TRBJ1-6 | - | TRBD1 | TRBV28
CASSLTSGAYEQYF | TGTGCCAGCAGCTTAACTAGCGGGGCCTACGAGCAGTACTTC | TRBJ2-7 | - | TRBD2 | TRBV5-4
CSASPTTGAFYEQYF | TGCAGTGCTAGTCCTACGACAGGGGCGTTCTACGAGCAGTACTTC | TRBJ2-7 | - | TRBD1 | TRBV20-1
CASSLTGHSSYEQYF | TGTGCCAGCAGCCTGACAGGCCACTCCTCCTACGAGCAGTACTTC | TRBJ2-7 | - | - | TRBV7-9
CASSGIEGHTF | TGTGCCAGCAGTGGGATAGAGGGACACACCTTC | TRBJ1-2 | - | - | TRBV28
CASSIHRSLREKLFF | TGTGCCAGCAGTATACACAGGTCCCTAAGAGAAAAACTGTTTTTT | TRBJ1-4 | - | - | TRBV28
CASSLFKGRGRETQYF | TGTGCCAGCAGCTTATTTAAGGGTAGGGGTAGAGAGACCCAGTACTTC | TRBJ2-5 | once | - | TRBV11-2
CSAPRTTQYF | TGCAGCGCACCCCGAACGACCCAGTACTTC | TRBJ2-5 | - | - | TRBV20-1
CASSPGQTYDYTF | TGTGCCAGCAGCCCGGGACAGACCTATGACTACACCTTC | TRBJ1-2 | - | TRBD1 | TRBV5-6
CSASMALNSPLHF | TGCAGTGCTAGTATGGCCCTTAATTCACCCCTCCACTTT | TRBJ1-6 | - | - | TRBV20-1
CASSPGLAGSPSYNEQFF | TGCGCCAGCAGCCCGGGACTAGCGGGGTCCCCCTCCTACAATGAGCAGTTCTTC | TRBJ2-1 | - | TRBD2 | TRBV5-1
CASSLWIGMNTEAFF | TGTGCCAGCAGTTTGTGGATAGGGATGAACACTGAAGCTTTCTTT | TRBJ1-1 | - | - | TRBV27
CASSEPRLAGGIYEQYF | TGTGCCAGCAGTGAACCCCGACTAGCGGGGGGGATCTACGAGCAGTACTTC | TRBJ2-7 | medium-sized | TRBD2 | TRBV25-1
CSVTRGRGTEAFF | TGCAGCGTCACAAGGGGGCGCGGCACTGAAGCTTTCTTT | TRBJ1-1 | once | TRBD1 | TRBV29-1
CASSQLAGGPSDTQYF | TGTGCCAGCAGCCAGCTAGCGGGGGGGCCATCGGATACGCAGTATTTT | TRBJ2-3 | once | TRBD2 | TRBV13
CASSLDRNTIYF | TGCGCCAGCAGCTTGGACCGGAACACCATATATTTT | TRBJ1-3 | - | - | TRBV5-1
CASSKRGEGYEQYF | TGTGCCAGTAGTAAGAGAGGGGAAGGGTACGAGCAGTACTTC | TRBJ2-7 | - | - | TRBV19
CSVKGGTYEQYF | TGCAGCGTTAAGGGGGGGACCTACGAGCAGTACTTC | TRBJ2-7 | - | - | TRBV29-1
CASSQSGGVNEQFF | TGTGCCAGCAGCCAATCGGGAGGGGTCAATGAGCAGTTCTTC | TRBJ2-1 | - | TRBD2 | TRBV16
CASKGQGAREQYF | TGTGCCAGCAAGGGGCAGGGGGCTCGGGAGCAGTACTTC | TRBJ2-7 | - | TRBD1 | TRBV2
CASSRQTLDSPLHF | TGTGCCAGTAGCAGACAGACACTCGATTCACCCCTCCACTTT | TRBJ1-6 | once | - | TRBV19
CASSPQRETDTQYF | TGTGCCAGCAGTCCTCAAAGGGAGACAGATACGCAGTATTTT | TRBJ2-3 | few | - | TRBV28
CASSSRQAVGNTIYF | TGTGCCAGCAGCAGCCGACAGGCAGTTGGAAACACCATATATTTT | TRBJ1-3 | - | - | TRBV28
CASSLDRSDTGELFF | TGTGCTAGCAGCTTAGACAGATCCGACACCGGGGAGCTGTTTTTT | TRBJ2-2 | - | - | TRBV7-7
CASSDMLETEAFF | TGTGCCAGCTCAGACATGCTTGAGACTGAAGCTTTCTTT | TRBJ1-1 | - | - | TRBV18
CASSLRGEQYF | TGTGCCAGCAGTTTGAGGGGCGAGCAGTACTTC | TRBJ2-7 | - | - | TRBV28
CASSSTGTGVSPLHF | TGTGCCAGCAGCTCGACCGGGACAGGGGTCTCACCCCTCCACTTT | TRBJ1-6 | - | TRBD1 | TRBV6-5
CASSAGDRGSPLHF | TGTGCCAGCAGTGCTGGGGACAGGGGTTCACCCCTCCACTTT | TRBJ1-6 | - | TRBD1 | TRBV27
CASSQDGGAGANVLTF | TGTGCCAGCAGCCAAGATGGGGGGGCTGGGGCCAACGTCCTGACTTTC | TRBJ2-6 | few | TRBD2 | TRBV4-2
CASSPGQHMYF | TGTGCCAGCAGCCCAGGACAGCACATGTACTTC | TRBJ2-7 | - | - | TRBV12-3/TRBV12-4
CASSPGGDSGNTIYF | TGTGCCAGCTCACCGGGGGGCGACTCTGGAAACACCATATATTTT | TRBJ1-3 | few | - | TRBV18